The source of this T cell receptor beta chain is a study of blood T cell repertoires in COVID-19. On the study more broadly: The United States, Italy and Spain were the sources of the acute and convalescent COVID-19 samples. PBMCs, B-cell-depleted T cells, or T cells provided the cDNA or gDNA that made up the material.

The V and J ends lost 3 bases and 4 bases respectively, with 22 bases between them. The CDR3 sequence is 18 residues long. From germline, CDR1 is LNHDA and CDR2 SQIVND (reference sequence). Profiling relied on immunoSEQ multiplex PCR, and the TCRdb table lists in-frame clones only, not all of them. This table holds tens of thousands of clones, approximately 85% found once. The sequenced sample was peripheral blood. This receptor was taken from a human donor with acute or convalescent COVID-19. The donor label of this sample is uncertain. V and J are TRBV19 and TRBJ1-5, with a tentative D call TRBD1 (6 bases). In DNA form, the CDR3 reads TGTGCCAGTAGTATGGGCCCGGTGGTGGGACACGCGAATCAGCCCCAGCATTTT. This sequence encodes CASSMGPVVGHANQPQHF.